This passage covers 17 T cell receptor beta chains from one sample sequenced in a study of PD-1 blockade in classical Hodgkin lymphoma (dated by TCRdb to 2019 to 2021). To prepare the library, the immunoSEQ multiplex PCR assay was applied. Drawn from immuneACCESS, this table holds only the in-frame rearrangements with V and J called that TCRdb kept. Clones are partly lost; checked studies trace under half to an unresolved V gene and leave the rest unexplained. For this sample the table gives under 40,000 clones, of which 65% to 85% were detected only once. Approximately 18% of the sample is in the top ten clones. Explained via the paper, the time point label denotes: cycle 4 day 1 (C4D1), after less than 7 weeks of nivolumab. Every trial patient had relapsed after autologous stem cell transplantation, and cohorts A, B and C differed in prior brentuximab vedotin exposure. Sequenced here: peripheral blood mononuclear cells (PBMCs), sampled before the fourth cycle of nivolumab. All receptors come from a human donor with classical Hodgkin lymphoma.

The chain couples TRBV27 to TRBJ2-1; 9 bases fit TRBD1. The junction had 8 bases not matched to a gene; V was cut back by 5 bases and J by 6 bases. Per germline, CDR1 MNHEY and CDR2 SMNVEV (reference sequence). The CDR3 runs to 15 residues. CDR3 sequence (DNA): TGTGCCAGCAGTAAAGGACAGGGGTTCCCCAATGAGCAGTTCTTC. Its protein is CASSKGQGFPNEQFF.

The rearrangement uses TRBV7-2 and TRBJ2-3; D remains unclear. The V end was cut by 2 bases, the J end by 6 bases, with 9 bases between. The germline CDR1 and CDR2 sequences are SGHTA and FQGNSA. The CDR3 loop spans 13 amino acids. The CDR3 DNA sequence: TGTGCCAGCAGCTTATCGGGTAGCGATACGCAGTATTTT. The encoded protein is CASSLSGSDTQYF.

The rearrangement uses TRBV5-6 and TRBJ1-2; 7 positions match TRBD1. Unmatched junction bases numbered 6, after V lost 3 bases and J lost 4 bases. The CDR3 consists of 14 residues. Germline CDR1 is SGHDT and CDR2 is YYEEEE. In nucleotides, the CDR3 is TGTGCCAGCAGCTCGGGACAGTTAACCTATGGCTACACCTTC. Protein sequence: CASSSGQLTYGYTF. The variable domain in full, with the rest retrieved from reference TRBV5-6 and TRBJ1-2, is DAGVTQSPTHLIKTRGQQVTLRCSPKSGHDTVSWYQQALGQGPQFIFQYYEEEERQRGNFPDRFSGHQFPNYSSELNVNALLLGDSALYLCASSSGQLTYGYTFGSGTRLTVV.

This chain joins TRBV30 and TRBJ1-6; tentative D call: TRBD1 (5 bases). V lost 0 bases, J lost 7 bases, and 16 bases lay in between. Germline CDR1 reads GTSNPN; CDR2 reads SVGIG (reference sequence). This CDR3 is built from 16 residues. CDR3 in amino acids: CAWSVSGRSGNSPLHF. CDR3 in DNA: TGTGCCTGGAGTGTTTCAGGCCGGTCAGGGAATTCACCCCTCCACTTT.

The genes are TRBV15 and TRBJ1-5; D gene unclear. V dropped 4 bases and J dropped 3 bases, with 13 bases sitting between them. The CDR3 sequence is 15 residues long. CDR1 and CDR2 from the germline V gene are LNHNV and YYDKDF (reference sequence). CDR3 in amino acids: CATSNDKRINQPQHF. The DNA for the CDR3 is TGTGCCACCAGCAACGACAAGCGAATCAATCAGCCCCAGCATTTT.

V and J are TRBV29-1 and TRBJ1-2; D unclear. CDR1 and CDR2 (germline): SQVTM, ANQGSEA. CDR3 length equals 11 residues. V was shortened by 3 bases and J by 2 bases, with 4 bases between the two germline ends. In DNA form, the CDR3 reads TGCAGCGTTGAGGAGAACTATGGCTACACCTTC. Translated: CSVEENYGYTF.

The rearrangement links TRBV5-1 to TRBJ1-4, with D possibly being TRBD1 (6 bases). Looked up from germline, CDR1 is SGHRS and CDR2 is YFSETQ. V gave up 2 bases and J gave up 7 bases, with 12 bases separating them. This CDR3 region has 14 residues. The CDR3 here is CASSFLQGSEKLFF. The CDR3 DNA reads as TGCGCCAGCAGCTTTCTACAGGGAAGTGAAAAACTGTTTTTT. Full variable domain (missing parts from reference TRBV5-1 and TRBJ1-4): KAGVTQTPRYLIKTRGQQVTLSCSPISGHRSVSWYQQTPGQGLQFLFEYFSETQRNKGNFPGRFSGRQFSNSRSEMNVSTLELGDSALYLCASSFLQGSEKLFFGSGTQLSVL.

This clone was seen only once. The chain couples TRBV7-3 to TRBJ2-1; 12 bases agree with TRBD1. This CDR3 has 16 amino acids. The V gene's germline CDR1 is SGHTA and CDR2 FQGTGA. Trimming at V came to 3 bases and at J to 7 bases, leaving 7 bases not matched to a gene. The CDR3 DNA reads TGTGCCAGCAGCTTCGAAGGGACAGGGGGCAGAAATGAGCAGTTCTTC. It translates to CASSFEGTGGRNEQFF.

In nucleotides, the CDR3 is TGTGCCAGCAGTTGGCTACCTCAAGAGACCCAGTACTTC. This gives the protein CASSWLPQETQYF. The rearrangement joins TRBV28 to TRBJ2-5, with D hard to call. The CDR3 sequence is 13 residues long. Between the trimmed V and J ends, which lost 4 bases and 2 bases, there was a span of 8 bases. The germline V gene has CDR1 MDHEN and CDR2 SYDVKM. The full variable domain, its missing parts supplied by reference TRBV28 and TRBJ2-5, is DVKVTQSSRYLVKRTGEKVFLECVQDMDHENMFWYRQDPGLGLRLIYFSYDVKMKEKGDIPEGYSVSREKKERFSLILESASTNQTSMYLCASSWLPQETQYFGPGTRLLVL.

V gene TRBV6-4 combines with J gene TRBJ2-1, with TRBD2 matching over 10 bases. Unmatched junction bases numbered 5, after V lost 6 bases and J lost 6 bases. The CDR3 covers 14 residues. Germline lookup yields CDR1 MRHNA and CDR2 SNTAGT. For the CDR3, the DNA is TGTGCCAGCAGCTCGGGACTAGCGAGCAATGAGCAGTTCTTC. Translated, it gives CASSSGLASNEQFF.

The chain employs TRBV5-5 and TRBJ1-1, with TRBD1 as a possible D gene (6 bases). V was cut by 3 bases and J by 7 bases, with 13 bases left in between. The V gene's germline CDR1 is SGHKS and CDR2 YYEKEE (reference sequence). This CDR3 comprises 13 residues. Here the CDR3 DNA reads TGTGCCAGCAGCTGGTCAGGGGCGGGTGAAGCTTTCTTT. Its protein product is CASSWSGAGEAFF.

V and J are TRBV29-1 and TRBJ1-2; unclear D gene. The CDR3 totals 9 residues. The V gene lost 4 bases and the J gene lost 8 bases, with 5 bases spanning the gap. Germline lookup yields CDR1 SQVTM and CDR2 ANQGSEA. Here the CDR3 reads CSVGGGYTF. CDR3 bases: TGCAGCGTTGGAGGGGGCTACACCTTC.

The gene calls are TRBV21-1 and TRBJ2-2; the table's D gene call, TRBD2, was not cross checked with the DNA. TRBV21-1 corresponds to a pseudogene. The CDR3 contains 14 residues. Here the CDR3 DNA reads TGTGCCAGCTATCTAGCGCGGAACACCGGGGAGCTGTTTTTT. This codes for CASYLARNTGELFF.

For the CDR3, the DNA is TGTGCCTTAGGGGGATCGGAAAAACTGTTTTTT. The encoded protein is CALGGSEKLFF. V usage is TRBV30 and J usage is TRBJ1-4, with D tentatively TRBD1 (6 bases). CDR3 length: 11 residues. Between the trimmed V and J ends, which lost 7 bases and 8 bases, there was a span of 11 bases. The germline gives CDR1 GTSNPN, CDR2 SVGIG (reference sequence).

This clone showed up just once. The CDR3, as DNA: TGCAGTGCTGGGGGTTCGGAGACCCAGTACTTC. It encodes CSAGGSETQYF. J is TRBJ2-5 and V is TRBV20-1; D may match TRBD1 or TRBD2 (5 bases each). CDR1 DFQATT and CDR2 SNEGSKA come from the germline V gene (reference sequence). Trimming removed 5 bases from V and 5 bases from J, with 9 bases in between. The CDR3 is made up of 11 amino acids.

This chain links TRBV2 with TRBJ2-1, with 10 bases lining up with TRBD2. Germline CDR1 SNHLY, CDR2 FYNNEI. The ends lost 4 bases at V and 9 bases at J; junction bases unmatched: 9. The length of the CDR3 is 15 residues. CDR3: CASSVEREGLGEQFF. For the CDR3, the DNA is TGTGCCAGCAGTGTGGAGCGGGAGGGCCTGGGTGAGCAGTTCTTC.

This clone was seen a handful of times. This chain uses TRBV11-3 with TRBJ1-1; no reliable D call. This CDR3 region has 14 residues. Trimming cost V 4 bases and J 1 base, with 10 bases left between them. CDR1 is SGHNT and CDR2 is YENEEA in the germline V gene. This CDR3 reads CASSWQRGNTEAFF. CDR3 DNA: TGTGCCAGCAGCTGGCAACGGGGGAACACTGAAGCTTTCTTT.